This TCR beta chain was identified during a study of tissue T cells after allogeneic stem cell transplantation. Trimming at V came to 2 bases and at J to 3 bases, leaving 1 base not matched to a gene. The CDR3 consists of 13 residues. Per germline, CDR1 NSHNY and CDR2 SYGAGN. A remark on this clone: Antigen specificity is unknown. Mouse germline and gene names are used. The read comes to an end 1 residue before the CDR3 does, leaving the germline J gene to fill in the end.

Survey-depth TCRbeta CDR3 sequencing reported V/J genes and productive frequencies. Sequencing used immunoSEQ multiplex PCR; TCRdb keeps in-frame clones, though not all of them. The table lists about 1,800 clones, 45% to 55% of them singletons. Time point given: mouse harvest day 14 after allogeneic transplant. Tail vein injection delivered 10^7 T-cell-depleted bone marrow cells and 10^6 splenic CD5+ T cells. Study findings and constraints: Which tissue TCRs were alloreactive or antigen-specific was not determined. Some clones might be persisting host cells. Tissue-detected TCR repertoire was only partly captured by blood and spleen T cells.

V and J are TRBV13-1 and TRBJ1-1, with 7 bases identical to TRBD1. This sequence was found in a female BALB/c mouse given C57BL/6 T cells with graft-versus-host disease after an allogeneic hematopoietic cell transplant. Sequenced material: gut tissue. The part of the CDR3 DNA that was read is TGTGCCAGCAGTGACAGGGGGTACACAGAAGTCTTC. Translated: CASSDRGYTEVF. The full CDR3 protein is CASSDRGYTEVFF.